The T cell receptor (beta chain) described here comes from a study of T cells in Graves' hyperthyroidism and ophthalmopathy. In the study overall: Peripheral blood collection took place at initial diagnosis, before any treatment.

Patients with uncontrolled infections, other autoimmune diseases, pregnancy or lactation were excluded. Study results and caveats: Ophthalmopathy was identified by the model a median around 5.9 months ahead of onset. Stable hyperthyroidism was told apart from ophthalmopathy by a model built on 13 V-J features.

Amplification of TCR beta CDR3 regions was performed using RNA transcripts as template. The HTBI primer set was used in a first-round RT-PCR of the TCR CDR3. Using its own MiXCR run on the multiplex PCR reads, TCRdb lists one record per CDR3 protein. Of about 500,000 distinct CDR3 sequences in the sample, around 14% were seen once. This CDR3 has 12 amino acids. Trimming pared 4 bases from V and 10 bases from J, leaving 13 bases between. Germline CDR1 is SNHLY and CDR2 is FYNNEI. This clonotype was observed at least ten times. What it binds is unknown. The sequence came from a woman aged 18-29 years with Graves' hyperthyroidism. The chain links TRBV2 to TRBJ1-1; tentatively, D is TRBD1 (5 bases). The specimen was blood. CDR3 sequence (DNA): TGTGCCAGCAGTGCCCAGGGAGAGGTAGCTTTCTTT. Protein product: CASSAQGEVAFF.